This section outlines one TCR beta chain sequence together with its context. Its antigen is undetermined. The data were obtained in a study of read filtering for tumor transcriptome and immune sequencing. Study-level results: Approximately 80% of IR-seq clonotypes had one read, totaling about 3.5% of reads; RNA-seq: 74.6% and 44.6%.

From roughly 0.4 ug of RNA, a library with molecular barcoded alpha/delta and beta/gamma adaptors was made. TCRdb used MiXCR to reprocess the reads, holding one entry per CDR3 protein. The sample records about 40,000 distinct CDR3 sequences, 10% to 15% being singletons. This CDR3 has 13 amino acids. Looked up from germline, CDR1 is SGHRS and CDR2 is YFSETQ. V lost 4 bases to trimming and J lost 3 bases, with 10 bases between them. The clonotype comes from a donor at least 40 years old with multiple myeloma. The sequenced sample consisted of a population of CD138-negative cells sorted from bone marrow. The gene calls are TRBV5-1 and TRBJ1-1, with D maybe TRBD1 (5 bases). The CDR3 DNA sequence: TGCGCCAGCAGCCTAGGGGTGGACACTGAAGCTTTCTTT. It specifies CASSLGVDTEAFF.